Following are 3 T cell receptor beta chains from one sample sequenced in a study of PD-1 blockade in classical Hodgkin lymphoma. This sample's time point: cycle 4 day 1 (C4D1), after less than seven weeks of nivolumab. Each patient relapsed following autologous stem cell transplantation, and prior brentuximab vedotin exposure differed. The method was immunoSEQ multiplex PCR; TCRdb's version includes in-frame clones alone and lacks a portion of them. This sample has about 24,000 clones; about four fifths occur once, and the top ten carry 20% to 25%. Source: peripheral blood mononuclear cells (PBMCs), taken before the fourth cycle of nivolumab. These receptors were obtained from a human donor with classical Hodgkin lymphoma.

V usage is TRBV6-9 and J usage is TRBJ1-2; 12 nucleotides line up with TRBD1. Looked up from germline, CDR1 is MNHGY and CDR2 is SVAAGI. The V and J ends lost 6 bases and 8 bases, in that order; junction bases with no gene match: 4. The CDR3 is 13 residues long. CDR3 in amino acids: CASREGTGGGYTF. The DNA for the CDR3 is TGTGCCAGCAGGGAAGGGACAGGGGGCGGCTACACCTTC.

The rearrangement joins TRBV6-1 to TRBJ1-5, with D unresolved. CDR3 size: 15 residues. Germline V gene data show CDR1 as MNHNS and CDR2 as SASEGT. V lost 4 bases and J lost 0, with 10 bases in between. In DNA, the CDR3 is TGTGCCAGCAGTGGAGCGTCTAATAGCAATCAGCCCCAGCATTTT. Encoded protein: CASSGASNSNQPQHF.

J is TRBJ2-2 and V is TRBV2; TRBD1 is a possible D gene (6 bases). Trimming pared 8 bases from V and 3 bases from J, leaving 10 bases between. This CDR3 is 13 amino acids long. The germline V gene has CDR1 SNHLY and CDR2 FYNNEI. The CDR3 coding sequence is TGTGCCAGCCACAGGGACGACACCGGGGAGCTGTTTTTT. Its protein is CASHRDDTGELFF.